The sequence of this TCR beta chain was determined in a study of T-cell reconstitution after alpha-beta-depleted transplantation in children. Study conclusions and caveats: Newly generated T cells supplied most T-cell counts and diversity one year post-transplant. In patients about two months after transplant, alpha-beta T cells reportedly arose from several hundred expanded graft clones.

Preparation of the TCRbeta library was carried out with unique molecular identifiers. Using its own MiXCR run on the PCR reads, TCRdb lists one record per CDR3 protein. The sample has approximately 97,000 distinct CDR3 sequences; roughly 6% are singletons. Details on this clonotype: No antigen is known for it.

The CDR3 has 15 residues. The junction had 10 bases not matched to a gene; V was cut back by 8 bases and J by 7 bases. In germline, CDR1 is ENHRY, CDR2 SYGVKD. Material: PBMCs, mostly from graft donor cells, obtained 60 days after TCRalphabeta/CD19-depleted stem cell transplant. This TCR was recovered from a female patient aged 2-15 years who had a stem cell transplant for Fanconi anemia, so the T cells may come from the graft donor. The chain carries TRBV10-3 and TRBJ2-3; 12 positions agree with TRBD2. CDR3 nucleotide sequence: TGTGCCATCTCGGCTAGCGGGGGGGCCTCACATACGCAGTATTTT. Encoded protein: CAISASGGASHTQYF.